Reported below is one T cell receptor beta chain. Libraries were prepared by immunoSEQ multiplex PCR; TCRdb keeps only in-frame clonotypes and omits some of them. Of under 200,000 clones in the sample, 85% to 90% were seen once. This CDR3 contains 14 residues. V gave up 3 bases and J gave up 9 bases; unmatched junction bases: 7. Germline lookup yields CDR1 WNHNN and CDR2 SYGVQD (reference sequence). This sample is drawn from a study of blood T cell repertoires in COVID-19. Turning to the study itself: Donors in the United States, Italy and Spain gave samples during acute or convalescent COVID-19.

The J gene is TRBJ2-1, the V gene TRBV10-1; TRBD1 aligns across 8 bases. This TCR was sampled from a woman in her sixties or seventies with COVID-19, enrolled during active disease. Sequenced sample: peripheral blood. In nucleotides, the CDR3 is TGCGCCAGCAGTGAATACCGACAGGGGCTTGAGCAGTTCTTC. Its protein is CASSEYRQGLEQFF.